This T cell receptor (beta chain) is from a study of regulatory T cells in long-lasting Graves disease. Stated time point: newly diagnosed GD, antithyroid drugs for less than 3 months. With RNA extracted from PBMCs as input, the TCR library was made. According to the study, TCR beta libraries were built with iRepertoire HTBI primers and CDR3-region Arm-PCR. TCRdb re-called the multiplex PCR reads with MiXCR, one entry per CDR3 protein. There are roughly 250,000 distinct CDR3 sequences in the sample; around 19% occur only once, and around 15% lies in the top ten. Germline CDR1 and CDR2: SGHDT and YYEEEE. V lost 5 bases and J lost 6; bases outside the gene matches: 4. The CDR3 has 12 residues. There are many counts of this clonotype. This same sample was also taken into another study, of T cells in Graves' hyperthyroidism and ophthalmopathy. This second study notes: A patient was excluded if there was uncontrolled infection, other autoimmune disease, pregnancy or lactation.

V is TRBV5-6 and J is TRBJ1-2, with 7 bases fitting TRBD1. This receptor was obtained from a woman younger than 45 with Graves disease. The material sequenced was peripheral blood mononuclear cells (PBMCs), taken at new diagnosis, from a patient treated with antithyroid drugs. This CDR3 reads CASRSTGDGYTF. The CDR3 DNA is TGTGCCAGCAGATCTACAGGGGATGGCTACACCTTC. The full variable domain, its missing parts supplied by reference TRBV5-6 and TRBJ1-2, is DAGVTQSPTHLIKTRGQQVTLRCSPKSGHDTVSWYQQALGQGPQFIFQYYEEEERQRGNFPDRFSGHQFPNYSSELNVNALLLGDSALYLCASRSTGDGYTFGSGTRLTVV.